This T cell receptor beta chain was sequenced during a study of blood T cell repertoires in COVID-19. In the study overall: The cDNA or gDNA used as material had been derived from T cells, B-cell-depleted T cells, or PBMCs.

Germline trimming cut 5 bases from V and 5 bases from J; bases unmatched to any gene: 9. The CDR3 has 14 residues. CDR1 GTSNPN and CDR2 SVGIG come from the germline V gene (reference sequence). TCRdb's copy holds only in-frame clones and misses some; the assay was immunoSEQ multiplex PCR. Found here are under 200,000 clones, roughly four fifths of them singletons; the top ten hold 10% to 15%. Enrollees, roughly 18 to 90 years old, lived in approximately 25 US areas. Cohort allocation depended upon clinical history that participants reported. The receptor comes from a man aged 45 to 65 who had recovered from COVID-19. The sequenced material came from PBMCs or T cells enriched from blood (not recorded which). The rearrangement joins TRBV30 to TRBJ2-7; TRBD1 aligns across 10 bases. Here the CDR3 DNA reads TGTGCCTGGGGAACCGGGACAGGGGACCACGAGCAGTACTTC. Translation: CAWGTGTGDHEQYF.